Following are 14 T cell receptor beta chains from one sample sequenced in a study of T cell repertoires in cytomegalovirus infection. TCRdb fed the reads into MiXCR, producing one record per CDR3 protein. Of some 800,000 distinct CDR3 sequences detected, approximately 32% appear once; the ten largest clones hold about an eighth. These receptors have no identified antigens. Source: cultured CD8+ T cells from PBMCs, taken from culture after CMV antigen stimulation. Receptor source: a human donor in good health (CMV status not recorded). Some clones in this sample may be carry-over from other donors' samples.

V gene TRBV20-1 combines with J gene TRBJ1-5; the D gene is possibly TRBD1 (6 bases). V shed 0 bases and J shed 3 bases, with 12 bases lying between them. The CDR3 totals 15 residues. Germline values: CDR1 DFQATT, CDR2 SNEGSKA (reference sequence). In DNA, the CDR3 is TGCAGTGCTAGAGATCTGGACAGTACCAATCAGCCCCAGCATTTT. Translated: CSARDLDSTNQPQHF.

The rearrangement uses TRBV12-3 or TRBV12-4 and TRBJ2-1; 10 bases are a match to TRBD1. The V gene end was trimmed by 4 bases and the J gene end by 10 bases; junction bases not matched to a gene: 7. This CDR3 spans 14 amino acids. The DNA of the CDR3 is TGTGCCAGCAGTTCCGGGACAGGGGTTTTGGAGCAGTTCTTC. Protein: CASSSGTGVLEQFF.

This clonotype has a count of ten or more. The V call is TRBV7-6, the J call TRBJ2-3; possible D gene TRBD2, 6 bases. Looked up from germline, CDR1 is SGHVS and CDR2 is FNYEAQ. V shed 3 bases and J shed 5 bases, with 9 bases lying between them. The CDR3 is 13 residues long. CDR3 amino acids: CASSFRGIDTQYF. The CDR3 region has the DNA TGTGCCAGCAGCTTTCGGGGGATAGATACGCAGTATTTT.

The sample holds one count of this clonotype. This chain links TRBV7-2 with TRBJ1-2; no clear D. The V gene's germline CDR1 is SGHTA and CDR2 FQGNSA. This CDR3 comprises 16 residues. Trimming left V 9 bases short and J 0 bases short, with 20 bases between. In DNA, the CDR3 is TGTGCCAGTAACCTGCCCGGAATAGGGACTAACTATGGCTACACCTTC. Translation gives CASNLPGIGTNYGYTF. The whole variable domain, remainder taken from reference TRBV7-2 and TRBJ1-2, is GAGVSQSPSNKVTEKGKDVELRCDPISGHTALYWYRQSLGQGLEFLIYFQGNSAPDKSGLPSDRFSAERTGGSVSTLTIQRTQQEDSAVYLCASNLPGIGTNYGYTFGSGTRLTVV.

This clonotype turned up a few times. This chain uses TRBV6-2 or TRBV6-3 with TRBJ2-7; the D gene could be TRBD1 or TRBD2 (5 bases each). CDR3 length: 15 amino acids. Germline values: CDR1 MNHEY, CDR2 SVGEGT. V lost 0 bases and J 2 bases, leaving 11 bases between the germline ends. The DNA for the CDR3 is TGTGCCAGCAGTTACTCCGGGGCAGGCGCCTACGAGCAGTACGTC. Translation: CASSYSGAGAYEQYV.

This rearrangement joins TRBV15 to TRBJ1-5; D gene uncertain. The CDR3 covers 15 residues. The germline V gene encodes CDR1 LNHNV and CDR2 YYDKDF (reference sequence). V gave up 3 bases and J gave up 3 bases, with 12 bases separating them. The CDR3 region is CATSSGATHNQPQHF. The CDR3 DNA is TGTGCCACCAGCAGTGGAGCTACCCACAATCAGCCCCAGCATTTT.

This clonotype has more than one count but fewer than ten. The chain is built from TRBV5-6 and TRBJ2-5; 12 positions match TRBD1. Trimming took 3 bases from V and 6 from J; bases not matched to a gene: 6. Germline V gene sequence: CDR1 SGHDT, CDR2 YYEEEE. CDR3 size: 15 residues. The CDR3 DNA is TGTGCCAGCAGCTGGGGGACAGGGGGCTCGAAGACCCAGTACTTC. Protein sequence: CASSWGTGGSKTQYF. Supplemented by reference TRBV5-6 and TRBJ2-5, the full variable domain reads DAGVTQSPTHLIKTRGQQVTLRCSPKSGHDTVSWYQQALGQGPQFIFQYYEEEERQRGNFPDRFSGHQFPNYSSELNVNALLLGDSALYLCASSWGTGGSKTQYFGPGTRLLVL.

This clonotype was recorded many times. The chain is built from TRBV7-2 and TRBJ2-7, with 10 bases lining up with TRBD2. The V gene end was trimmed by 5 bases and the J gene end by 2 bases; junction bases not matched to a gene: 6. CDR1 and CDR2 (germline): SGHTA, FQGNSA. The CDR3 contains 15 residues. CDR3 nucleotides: TGTGCCAGCAGCCCTAGGAGCGGGGGGGCCTACGAGCAGTACTTC. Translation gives CASSPRSGGAYEQYF.

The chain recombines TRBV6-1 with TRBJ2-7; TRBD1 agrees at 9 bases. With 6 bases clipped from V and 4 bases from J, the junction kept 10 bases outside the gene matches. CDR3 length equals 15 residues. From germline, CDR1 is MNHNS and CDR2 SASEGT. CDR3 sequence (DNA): TGTGCCAGCAGACAACAGGGGGCTGGAGCATACGAGCAGTACTTC. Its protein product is CASRQQGAGAYEQYF.

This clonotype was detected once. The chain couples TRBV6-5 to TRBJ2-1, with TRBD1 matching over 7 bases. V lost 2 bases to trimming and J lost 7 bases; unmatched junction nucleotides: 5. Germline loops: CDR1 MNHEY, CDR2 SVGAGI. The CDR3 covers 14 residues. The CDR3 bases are TGTGCCAGCAGTTACGGGACAGAGCTAAATGAGCAGTTCTTC. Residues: CASSYGTELNEQFF.

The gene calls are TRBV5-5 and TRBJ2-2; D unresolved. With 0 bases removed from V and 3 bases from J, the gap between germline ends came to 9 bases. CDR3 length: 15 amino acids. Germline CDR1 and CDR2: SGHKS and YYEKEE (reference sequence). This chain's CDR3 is CASSLVGDDTGELFF. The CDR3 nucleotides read TGTGCCAGCAGCTTGGTTGGGGATGACACCGGGGAGCTGTTTTTT.

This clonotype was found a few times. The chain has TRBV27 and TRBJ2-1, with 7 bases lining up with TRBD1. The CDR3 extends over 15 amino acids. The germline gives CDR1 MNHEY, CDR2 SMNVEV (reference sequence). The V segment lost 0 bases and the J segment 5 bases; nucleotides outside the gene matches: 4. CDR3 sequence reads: CASSLSFGQDNEQFF. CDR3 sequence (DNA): TGTGCCAGCAGTTTATCGTTCGGACAGGACAATGAGCAGTTCTTC.

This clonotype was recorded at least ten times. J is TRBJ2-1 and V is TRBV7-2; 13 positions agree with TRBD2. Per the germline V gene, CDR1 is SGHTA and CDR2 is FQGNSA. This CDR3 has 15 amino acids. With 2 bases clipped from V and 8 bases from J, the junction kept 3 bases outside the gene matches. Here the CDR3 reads CASSLRTSGGDEQFF. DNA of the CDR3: TGTGCCAGCAGCTTAAGGACTAGCGGGGGCGATGAGCAGTTCTTC.

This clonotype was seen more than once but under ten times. The DNA of the CDR3 is TGTGCCAGCAGTTTTTACACCCAGGGTGGCGACACCGGGGAGCTGTTTTTT. Its translation: CASSFYTQGGDTGELFF. V and J are TRBV28 and TRBJ2-2; a weak D match, TRBD1 (5 bases). The CDR3 length is 17 residues. Germline lookup yields CDR1 MDHEN and CDR2 SYDVKM. The V end lost 3 bases, the J end lost 3 bases, and 17 bases lay between the germline ends. Drawing the rest from reference TRBV28 and TRBJ2-2, the complete variable domain is DVKVTQSSRYLVKRTGEKVFLECVQDMDHENMFWYRQDPGLGLRLIYFSYDVKMKEKGDIPEGYSVSREKKERFSLILESASTNQTSMYLCASSFYTQGGDTGELFFGEGSRLTVL.